This paragraph reports one TCR beta chain. Only in-frame clones appear in the TCRdb table, and some are missing; sequencing was by immunoSEQ multiplex PCR. The table has about 75,000 clones, 95% to 98% seen once; the top ten hold about 0.29%. The data belong to a study of technical replicates of blood from several donors. Per the germline V gene, CDR1 is PRHDT and CDR2 is FYEKMQ (reference sequence). V lost 3 bases and J lost 2; bases outside the gene matches: 4. The CDR3 runs 14 residues. This TCR came from a human donor in good health. The V and J genes are TRBV13 and TRBJ2-7; TRBD1 agrees at 7 bases. Sequencing used T cells isolated from PBMCs. For the CDR3, the DNA is TGTGCCAGCAGCTTGGACAGGAGAACCTACGAGCAGTACTTC. It yields the protein CASSLDRRTYEQYF.